Shown below are 11 T cell receptor beta chains from a single sample sequenced in a study of cytomegalovirus exposure and HLA in healthy donors. Sequencing used immunoSEQ multiplex PCR; TCRdb keeps in-frame clones, though not all of them. The sample shows tens of thousands of clones, roughly 90% of them seen only once. Sequencing used PBMCs. Receptors were obtained from a woman under 30 in good health and CMV-seronegative.

The chain is built from TRBV7-6 and TRBJ1-1; tentatively, D is TRBD1 (5 bases). The CDR3 loop spans 14 amino acids. Trimming pared 5 bases from V and 1 base from J, leaving 11 bases between. CDR1 is SGHVS and CDR2 is FNYEAQ in the germline V gene. CDR3 region: CASSAGERNTEAFF. The CDR3 DNA sequence: TGTGCCAGCAGCGCGGGGGAACGGAACACTGAAGCTTTCTTT.

The gene calls are TRBV7-5 and TRBJ1-2. TRBV7-5 is given as a pseudogene. The CDR3 spans 11 residues. The CDR3 DNA is TGTGTCAGAAGCTTTTGGCGGGGCTACACCTTC. Protein: CVRSFWRGYTF.

The CDR3 protein is CSATGGAGQPQHF. The CDR3 DNA reads TGCAGCGCTACCGGGGGGGCTGGACAGCCCCAGCATTTT. The chain carries TRBV29-1 and TRBJ1-5; D is perhaps TRBD1 (6 bases). The CDR3 totals 13 residues. Trimming shortened V by 7 bases and J by 7 bases, and 17 bases separated the two germline ends. Germline CDR1 SQVTM, CDR2 ANQGSEA.

The J gene is TRBJ1-2, the V gene TRBV7-8, with a possible D match to TRBD1 (6 bases). Germline CDR1 reads SGHVS; CDR2 reads FQNEAQ. V lost 5 bases and J lost 5, with 21 bases in between. This CDR3 contains 16 residues. The chain's CDR3 is CASSPWTAVSSYGYTF. The DNA of the CDR3 is TGTGCCAGCAGCCCTTGGACAGCGGTTAGCTCTTATGGCTACACCTTC.

The chain links TRBV10-1 to TRBJ2-4; TRBD1 might be the D (5 bases). The CDR3 length is 15 residues. Trimming took off 0 bases at V and 7 bases at J, with 13 bases between the two ends. The germline CDR1 and CDR2 sequences are WNHNN and SYGVQD (reference sequence). The DNA for the CDR3 is TGCGCCAGCAGTGAGTCGGGTGGGTGGGGCAACATTCAGTACTTC. Translating it yields CASSESGGWGNIQYF.

V gene TRBV19 combines with J gene TRBJ2-5, with D perhaps TRBD1 (5 bases). The CDR3 runs to 15 residues. CDR1 and CDR2 (germline): LNHDA, SQIVND (reference sequence). Trimming shortened V by 2 bases and J by 5 bases, and 15 bases separated the two germline ends. CDR3 protein: CASSIRARAAETQYF. CDR3 bases: TGTGCCAGTAGTATAAGGGCCAGGGCGGCGGAGACCCAGTACTTC.

This clone was recorded once. The rearrangement links TRBV6-4 to TRBJ2-1, with TRBD1 as a possible D gene (5 bases). The germline V gene encodes CDR1 MRHNA and CDR2 SNTAGT. Trimming cost V 5 bases and J 9 bases, with 20 bases left between them. The CDR3 is 15 amino acids. CDR3 region: CASSLTPTGPAEQFF. The DNA of the CDR3 is TGTGCCAGCAGTCTGACTCCTACAGGCCCCGCTGAGCAGTTCTTC.

This clone was detected only once. The rearrangement joins TRBV11-2 to TRBJ2-1; 10 nucleotides line up with TRBD2. Germline V gene lookup returns CDR1 SGHAT and CDR2 FQNNGV. The CDR3 runs 16 residues. V was pared by 5 bases and J by 6 bases, with 10 bases of the junction left unmatched. The CDR3 protein is CASSPGGLAGANEQFF. As DNA, the CDR3 is TGTGCCAGCAGCCCCGGGGGGCTAGCGGGAGCCAATGAGCAGTTCTTC.

The chain joins TRBV5-4 to TRBJ2-2, with 7 bases identical to TRBD1. The germline gives CDR1 SGHNT, CDR2 YYREEE (reference sequence). Trimming removed 4 bases from V and 5 bases from J; junction bases left unmatched: 14. The CDR3 covers 17 residues. The chain's CDR3 is CASSPVARTGGTGELFF. CDR3 nucleotide sequence: TGTGCCAGCAGCCCTGTGGCTCGGACAGGAGGTACCGGGGAGCTGTTTTTT.

The rearrangement joins TRBV30 to TRBJ2-4; TRBD2 is a possible D gene (7 bases). V was shortened by 1 base and J by 7 bases, with 8 bases between the two germline ends. This CDR3 has 12 residues. Germline V CDR1 and CDR2: GTSNPN, SVGIG (reference sequence). CDR3 sequence: CAWSAGGNIQYF. CDR3 nucleotides: TGTGCCTGGAGTGCGGGGGGCAACATTCAGTACTTC.

The rearrangement uses TRBV2 and TRBJ2-7; 10 nucleotides match TRBD2. Germline trimming cut 3 bases from V and 5 bases from J; bases unmatched to any gene: 10. The CDR3 consists of 16 residues. Germline V CDR1 and CDR2: SNHLY, FYNNEI. CDR3: CASSDMASGSRHEQYF. The DNA for the CDR3 is TGTGCCAGCAGTGACATGGCTAGCGGGAGCAGGCACGAGCAGTACTTC. The whole variable domain, filled in from reference TRBV2 and TRBJ2-7, reads EPEVTQTPSHQVTQMGQEVILRCVPISNHLYFYWYRQILGQKVEFLVSFYNNEISEKSEIFDDQFSVERPDGSNFTLKIRSTKLEDSAMYFCASSDMASGSRHEQYFGPGTRLTVT.